Shown below are 8 T cell receptor beta chains from a single sample sequenced in a study of control samples from healthy donors and cancer patients. Here immunoSEQ multiplex PCR was the method, and the copy in TCRdb shows in-frame clones only, minus some. This sample has approximately 86,000 clones, with 80% to 95% found just once. Sequencing was performed on blood. Every receptor here comes from a woman in her twenties or thirties in good health.

The gene calls are TRBV19 and TRBJ1-2; TRBD1 might be the D (5 bases). Germline values: CDR1 LNHDA, CDR2 SQIVND (reference sequence). The CDR3 covers 12 residues. Between the trimmed V and J ends, which lost 4 bases and 4 bases, there was a span of 7 bases. In DNA, the CDR3 is TGTGCCAGTAGTACCGGGGGCTATGGCTACACCTTC. Translated, it gives CASSTGGYGYTF. Full variable domain (missing parts from reference TRBV19 and TRBJ1-2): DGGITQSPKYLFRKEGQNVTLSCEQNLNHDAMYWYRQDPGQGLRLIYYSQIVNDFQKGDIAEGYSVSREKKESFPLTVTSAQKNPTAFYLCASSTGGYGYTFGSGTRLTVV.

CDR3 bases: TGTGCTAGTGGTTTGACCGACTACGAGCAGTACTTC. Protein sequence: CASGLTDYEQYF. V gene TRBV12-5 combines with J gene TRBJ2-7; D unclear. The CDR3 extends over 12 amino acids. Germline lookup yields CDR1 LGHNT and CDR2 FRNRAP. The V and J ends lost 2 bases and 3 bases respectively, with 5 bases between them. The full variable domain, with the rest looked up from reference TRBV12-5 and TRBJ2-7, is DARVTQTPRHKVTEMGQEVTMRCQPILGHNTVFWYRQTMMQGLELLAYFRNRAPLDDSGMPKDRFSAEMPDATLATLKIQPSEPRDSAVYFCASGLTDYEQYFGPGTRLTVT.

This clone was seen once. The junction differs from germline at one of its ends, possibly a read error. The chain has TRBV6-5 and TRBJ2-2, with 9 nucleotides matching TRBD1. Germline assignment: CDR1 MNHEY and CDR2 SVGAGI. The CDR3 sequence is 14 residues long. The CDR3 bases are TGTGCCAGCATTTACCGGGACAGGGTCGGGGAGCTGTTTTTT. Protein product: CASIYRDRVGELFF.

Of note for this clone: A read error may produce the germline difference seen at one junction end. The rearrangement uses TRBV27 and TRBJ2-7; D uncertain. From germline, CDR1 is MNHEY and CDR2 SMNVEV (reference sequence). CDR3 length: 11 residues. The CDR3 here is CASSLSSEQYF. CDR3 nucleotide sequence: TGTGCCAGCAGTTTATCCTCCGAGCAGTACTTC.

This clone was seen only once. This chain joins TRBV28 and TRBJ1-1; TRBD1 is a possible D gene (5 bases). Trimming took off 6 bases at V and 1 base at J, with 15 bases between the two ends. Germline CDR1 and CDR2: MDHEN and SYDVKM. The CDR3 extends over 15 amino acids. The CDR3 coding sequence is TGTGCCAGCAGCCCGATTTGGGGCTGGAACACTGAAGCTTTCTTT. This translates into CASSPIWGWNTEAFF.

Written as DNA, the CDR3 is TGTGCCAGCAGTGACTGGTTCGGGGCTGAAGCTTTCTTT. It translates to CASSDWFGAEAFF. The chain couples TRBV2 to TRBJ1-1; D is ambiguous. This CDR3 spans 13 amino acids. Germline CDR1 is SNHLY and CDR2 is FYNNEI. Trimming took 3 bases from V and 6 from J, leaving 11 bases between them.

The chain combines TRBV11-2 with TRBJ2-6; the D gene could be TRBD1 or TRBD2 (5 bases each). The CDR3 contains 18 residues. CDR1 is SGHAT, CDR2 FQNNGV, per germline. V was clipped by 5 bases and J by 4 bases, with 21 bases between them. CDR3 DNA: TGTGCCAGCAGCCCCGCCGTTTGGGGGAAAAAAGGGGCCAACGTCCTGACTTTC. It specifies CASSPAVWGKKGANVLTF.

The chain links TRBV27 to TRBJ1-4, with 9 bases aligning to TRBD1. J lost 8 bases, V lost 7 bases, and 8 bases had no gene match. The CDR3 is 14 amino acids. Germline V gene sequence: CDR1 MNHEY, CDR2 SMNVEV (reference sequence). The CDR3 DNA is TGTGCCAGCAAAAGTGGGACAGGGTACGAAAAACTGTTTTTT. It yields the protein CASKSGTGYEKLFF.